Below, one TCR beta chain is given with its context. A read error may be the cause here, since a much bigger clone is one base away. This sample is part of a study of regulatory T cells in long-lasting Graves disease. Study-level information: Persistent cases took antithyroid drugs over 5 years and stayed TSH receptor antibody positive.

Library construction for TCR beta used iRepertoire HTBI primers and Arm-PCR of CDR3 regions. TCRdb used MiXCR to reprocess the multiplex PCR reads, holding one entry per CDR3 protein. The table shows 300,000 to 350,000 distinct CDR3 sequences, with 15% to 20% occurring only once. CDR3 size: 12 residues. Time point described: persistent/refractory GD, antithyroid drugs over 5 years with positive TRAb. The TCR library was made from RNA that had been extracted from PBMCs in TRIzol. The patient group derived from an endocrinology department in Xi'an, China. The sample consisted of peripheral blood mononuclear cells (PBMCs), taken when the disease was refractory, from a patient treated with antithyroid drugs. The chain combines TRBV12-3 or TRBV12-4 with TRBJ1-2; unclear D gene. The source is a female donor with Graves disease. The CDR3 DNA follows: TGTGCCAGCAGCCAAAACCTATATGGCTGCACCTTC. Its translation is CASSQNLYGCTF.